The T cell receptor (beta chain) described here comes from a study of blood T cell repertoires in COVID-19. About the research overall: The United States, Italy and Spain provided the acute and convalescent COVID-19 samples. T cells, B-cell-depleted T cells, or PBMCs supplied cDNA or gDNA.

Looked up from germline, CDR1 is SGHTA and CDR2 is FQGNSA. This CDR3 region has 16 residues. With 0 bases removed from V and 4 bases from J, the gap between germline ends came to 15 bases. Generated by immunoSEQ multiplex PCR, the TCRdb table keeps only in-frame clones and is missing some. The table has 11,000 to 15,000 clones, around nine tenths seen once. This chain links TRBV7-2 with TRBJ1-1, with a possible D match to TRBD1 (5 bases). This sequence was found in a human donor in a cohort sampled during active COVID-19. Source material: peripheral blood. The DNA of the CDR3 is TGTGCCAGCAGCTTAGCGGGGGGGGAGAGGAGCACTGAAGCTTTCTTT. Translated: CASSLAGGERSTEAFF.